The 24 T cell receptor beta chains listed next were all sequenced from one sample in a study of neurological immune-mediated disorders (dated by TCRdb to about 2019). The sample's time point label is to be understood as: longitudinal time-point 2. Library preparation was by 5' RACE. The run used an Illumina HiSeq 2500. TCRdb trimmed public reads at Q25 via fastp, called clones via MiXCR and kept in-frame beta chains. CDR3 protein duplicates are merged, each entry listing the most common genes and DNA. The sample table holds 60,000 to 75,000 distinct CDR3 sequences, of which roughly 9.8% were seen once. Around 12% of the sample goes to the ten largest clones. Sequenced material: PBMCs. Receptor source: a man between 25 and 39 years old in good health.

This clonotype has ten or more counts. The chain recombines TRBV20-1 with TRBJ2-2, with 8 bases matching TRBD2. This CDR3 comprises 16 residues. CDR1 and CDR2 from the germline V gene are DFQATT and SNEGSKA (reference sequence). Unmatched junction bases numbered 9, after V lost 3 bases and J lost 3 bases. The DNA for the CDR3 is TGCAGTGCTAGCCGCGGGGGGCGGGAGTACACCGGGGAGCTGTTTTTT. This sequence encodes CSASRGGREYTGELFF.

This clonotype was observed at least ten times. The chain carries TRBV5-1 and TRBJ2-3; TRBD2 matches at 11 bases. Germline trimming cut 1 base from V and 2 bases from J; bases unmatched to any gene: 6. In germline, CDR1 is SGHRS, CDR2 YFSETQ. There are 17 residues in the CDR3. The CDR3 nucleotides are TGCGCCAGCAGCTTGATGCGACTAGCGGGAACCACAGATACGCAGTATTTT. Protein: CASSLMRLAGTTDTQYF.

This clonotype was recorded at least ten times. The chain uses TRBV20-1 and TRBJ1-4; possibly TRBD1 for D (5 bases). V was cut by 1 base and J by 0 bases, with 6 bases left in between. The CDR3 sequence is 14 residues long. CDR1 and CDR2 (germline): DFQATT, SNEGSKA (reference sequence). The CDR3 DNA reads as TGCAGTGCTAGAGGACAGTCAACTAATGAAAAACTGTTTTTT. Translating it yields CSARGQSTNEKLFF.

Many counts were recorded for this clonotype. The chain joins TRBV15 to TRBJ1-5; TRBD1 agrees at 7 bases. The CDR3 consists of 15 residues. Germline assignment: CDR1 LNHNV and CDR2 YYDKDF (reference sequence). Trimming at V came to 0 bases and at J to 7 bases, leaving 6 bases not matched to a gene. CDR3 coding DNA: TGTGCCACCAGCAGAGATGACAGGGCGCACCAGCCCCAGCATTTT. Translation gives CATSRDDRAHQPQHF. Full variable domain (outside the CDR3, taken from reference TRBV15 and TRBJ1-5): DAMVIQNPRYQVTQFGKPVTLSCSQTLNHNVMYWYQQKSSQAPKLLFHYYDKDFNNEADTPDNFQSRRPNTSFCFLDIRSPGLGDTAMYLCATSRDDRAHQPQHFGDGTRLSIL.

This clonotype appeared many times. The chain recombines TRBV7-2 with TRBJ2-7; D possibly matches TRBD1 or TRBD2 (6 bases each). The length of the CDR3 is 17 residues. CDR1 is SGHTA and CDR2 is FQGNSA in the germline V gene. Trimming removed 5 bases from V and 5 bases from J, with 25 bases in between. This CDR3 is CASSPQSAQGLIHEQYF. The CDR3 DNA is TGTGCCAGCAGCCCCCAGTCAGCACAGGGACTGATTCACGAGCAGTACTTC. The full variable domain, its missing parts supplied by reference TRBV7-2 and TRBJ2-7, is GAGVSQSPSNKVTEKGKDVELRCDPISGHTALYWYRQSLGQGLEFLIYFQGNSAPDKSGLPSDRFSAERTGGSVSTLTIQRTQQEDSAVYLCASSPQSAQGLIHEQYFGPGTRLTVT.

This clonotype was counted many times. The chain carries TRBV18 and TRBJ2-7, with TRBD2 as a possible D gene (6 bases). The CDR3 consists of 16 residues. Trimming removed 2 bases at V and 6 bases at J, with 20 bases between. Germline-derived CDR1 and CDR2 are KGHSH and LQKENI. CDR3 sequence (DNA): TGTGCCAGCTCACCATTGGAGGGGAAGGTGAGGGCCGAGCAGTACTTC. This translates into CASSPLEGKVRAEQYF.

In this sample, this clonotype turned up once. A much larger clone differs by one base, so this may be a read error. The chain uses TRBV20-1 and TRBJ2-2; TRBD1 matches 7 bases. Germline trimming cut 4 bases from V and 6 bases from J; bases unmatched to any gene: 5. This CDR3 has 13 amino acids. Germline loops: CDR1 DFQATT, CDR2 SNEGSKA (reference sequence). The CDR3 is CSAIWTGPGELFF. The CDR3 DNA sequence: TGCAGTGCTATATGGACAGGTCCCGGGGAGCTGTTTTTT.

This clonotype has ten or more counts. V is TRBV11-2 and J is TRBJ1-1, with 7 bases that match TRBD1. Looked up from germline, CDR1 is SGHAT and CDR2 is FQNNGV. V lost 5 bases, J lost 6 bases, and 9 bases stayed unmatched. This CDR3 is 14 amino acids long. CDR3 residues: CASSLQGYGAEAFF. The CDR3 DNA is TGTGCCAGCAGCCTACAGGGGTACGGGGCTGAAGCTTTCTTT.

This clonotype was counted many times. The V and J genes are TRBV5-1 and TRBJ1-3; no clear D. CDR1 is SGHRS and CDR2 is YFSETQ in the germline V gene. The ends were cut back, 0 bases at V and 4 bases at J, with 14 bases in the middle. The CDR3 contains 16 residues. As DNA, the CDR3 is TGCGCCAGCAGCTTGGTGGGTTCGGGTTACGGAAACACCATATATTTT. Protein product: CASSLVGSGYGNTIYF.

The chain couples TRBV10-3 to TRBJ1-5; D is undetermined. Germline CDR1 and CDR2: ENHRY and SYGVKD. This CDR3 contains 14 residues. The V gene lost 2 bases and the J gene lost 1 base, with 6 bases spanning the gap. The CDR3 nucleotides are TGTGCCATCAGTGAGGTCTCAAGCAATCAGCCCCAGCATTTT. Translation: CAISEVSSNQPQHF.

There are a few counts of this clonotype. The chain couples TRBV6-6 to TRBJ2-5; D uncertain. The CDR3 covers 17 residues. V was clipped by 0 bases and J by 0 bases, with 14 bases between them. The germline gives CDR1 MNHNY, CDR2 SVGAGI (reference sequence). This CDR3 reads CASSYSIFTEYQETQYF. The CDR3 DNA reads TGTGCCAGCAGTTACTCGATATTCACAGAGTACCAAGAGACCCAGTACTTC.

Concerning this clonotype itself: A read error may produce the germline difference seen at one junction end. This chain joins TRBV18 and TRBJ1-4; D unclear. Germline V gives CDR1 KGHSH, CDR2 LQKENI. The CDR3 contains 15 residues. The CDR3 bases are TGTGCCAGCTCACCACCGACAACTACTAATGAAAAACCGTTTTTT. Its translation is CASSPPTTTNEKPFF.

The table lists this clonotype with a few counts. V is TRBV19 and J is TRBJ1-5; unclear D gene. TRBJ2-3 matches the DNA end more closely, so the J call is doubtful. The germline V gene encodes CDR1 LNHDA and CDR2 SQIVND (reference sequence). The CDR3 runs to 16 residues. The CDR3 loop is CASSMESVNSNQPQYF. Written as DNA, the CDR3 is TGTGCCAGTAGTATGGAAAGTGTTAATAGCAATCAGCCCCAGTATTTT.

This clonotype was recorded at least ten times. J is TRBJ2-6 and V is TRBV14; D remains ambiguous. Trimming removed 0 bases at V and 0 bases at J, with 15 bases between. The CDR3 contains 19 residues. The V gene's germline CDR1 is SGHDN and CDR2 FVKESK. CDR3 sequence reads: CASSQDRGYVRSGANVLTF. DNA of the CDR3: TGTGCCAGCAGCCAAGATCGCGGATACGTCCGCTCTGGGGCCAACGTCCTGACTTTC.

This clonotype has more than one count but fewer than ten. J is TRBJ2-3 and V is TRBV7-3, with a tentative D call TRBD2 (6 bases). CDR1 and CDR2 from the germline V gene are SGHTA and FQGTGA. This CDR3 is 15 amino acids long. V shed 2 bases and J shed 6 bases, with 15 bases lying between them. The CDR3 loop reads CASSLGRGGRDTQYF. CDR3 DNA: TGTGCCAGCAGCTTAGGTCGGGGAGGCAGGGATACGCAGTATTTT.

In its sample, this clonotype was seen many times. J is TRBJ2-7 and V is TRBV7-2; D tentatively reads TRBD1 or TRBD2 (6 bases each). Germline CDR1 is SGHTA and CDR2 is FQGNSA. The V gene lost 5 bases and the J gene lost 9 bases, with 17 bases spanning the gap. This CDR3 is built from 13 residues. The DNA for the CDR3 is TGTGCCAGCAGCCAAGGGGGGCGGGTCGGGCAGTACTTC. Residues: CASSQGGRVGQYF.

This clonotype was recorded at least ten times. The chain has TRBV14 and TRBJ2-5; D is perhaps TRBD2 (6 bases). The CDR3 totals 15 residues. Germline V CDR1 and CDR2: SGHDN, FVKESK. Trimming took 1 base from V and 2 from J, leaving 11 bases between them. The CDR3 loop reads CASSQGGLLQETQYF. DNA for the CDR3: TGTGCCAGCAGCCAAGGGGGACTTCTTCAAGAGACCCAGTACTTC.

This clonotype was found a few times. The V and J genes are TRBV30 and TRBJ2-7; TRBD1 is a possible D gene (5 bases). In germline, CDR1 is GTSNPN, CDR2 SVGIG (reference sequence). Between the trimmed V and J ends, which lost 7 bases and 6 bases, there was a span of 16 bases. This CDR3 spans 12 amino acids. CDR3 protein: CAFGHPPGEQYF. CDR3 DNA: TGTGCCTTTGGACATCCCCCTGGCGAGCAGTACTTC.

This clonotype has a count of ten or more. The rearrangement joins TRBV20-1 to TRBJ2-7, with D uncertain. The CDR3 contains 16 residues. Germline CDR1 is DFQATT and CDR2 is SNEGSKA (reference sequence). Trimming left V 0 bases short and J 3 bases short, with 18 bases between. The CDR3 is CSARDLGQLGVYEQYF. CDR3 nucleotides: TGCAGTGCTAGAGATCTAGGGCAGCTCGGAGTCTACGAGCAGTACTTC.

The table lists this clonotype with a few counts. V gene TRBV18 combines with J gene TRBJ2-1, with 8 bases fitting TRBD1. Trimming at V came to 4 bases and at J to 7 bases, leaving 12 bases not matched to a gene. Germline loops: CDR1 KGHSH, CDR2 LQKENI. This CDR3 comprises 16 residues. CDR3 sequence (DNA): TGTGCCAGCTCACACGGACAGGGAAAACGCGGAAATGAGCAGTTCTTC. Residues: CASSHGQGKRGNEQFF.

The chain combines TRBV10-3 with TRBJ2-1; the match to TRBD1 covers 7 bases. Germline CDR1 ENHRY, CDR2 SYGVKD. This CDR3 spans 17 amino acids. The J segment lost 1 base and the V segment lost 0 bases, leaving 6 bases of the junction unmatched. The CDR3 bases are TGTGCCATCAGTGAGTCCCGGACAGGCAATTCCTACAATGAGCAGTTCTTC. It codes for CAISESRTGNSYNEQFF.

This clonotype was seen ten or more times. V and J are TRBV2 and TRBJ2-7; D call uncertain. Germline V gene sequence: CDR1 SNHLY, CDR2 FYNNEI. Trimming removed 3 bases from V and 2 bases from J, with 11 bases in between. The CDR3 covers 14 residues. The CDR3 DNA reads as TGTGCCAGCAGTGAGTCGCCAGCTACCTACGAGCAGTACTTC. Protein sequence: CASSESPATYEQYF.

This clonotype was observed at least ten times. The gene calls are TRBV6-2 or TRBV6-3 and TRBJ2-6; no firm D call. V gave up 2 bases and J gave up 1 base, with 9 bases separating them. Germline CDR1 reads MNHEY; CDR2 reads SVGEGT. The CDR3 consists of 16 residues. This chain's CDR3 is CASSYAPNSGANVLTF. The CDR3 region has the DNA TGTGCCAGCAGTTACGCGCCGAATTCTGGGGCCAACGTCCTGACTTTC.

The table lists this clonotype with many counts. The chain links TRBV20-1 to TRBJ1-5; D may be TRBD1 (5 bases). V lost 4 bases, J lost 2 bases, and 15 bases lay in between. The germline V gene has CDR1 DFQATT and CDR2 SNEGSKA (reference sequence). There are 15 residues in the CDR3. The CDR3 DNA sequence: TGCAGTGCTAAGACCCAGGGAGGCGGCAATCAGCCCCAGCATTTT. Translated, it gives CSAKTQGGGNQPQHF.